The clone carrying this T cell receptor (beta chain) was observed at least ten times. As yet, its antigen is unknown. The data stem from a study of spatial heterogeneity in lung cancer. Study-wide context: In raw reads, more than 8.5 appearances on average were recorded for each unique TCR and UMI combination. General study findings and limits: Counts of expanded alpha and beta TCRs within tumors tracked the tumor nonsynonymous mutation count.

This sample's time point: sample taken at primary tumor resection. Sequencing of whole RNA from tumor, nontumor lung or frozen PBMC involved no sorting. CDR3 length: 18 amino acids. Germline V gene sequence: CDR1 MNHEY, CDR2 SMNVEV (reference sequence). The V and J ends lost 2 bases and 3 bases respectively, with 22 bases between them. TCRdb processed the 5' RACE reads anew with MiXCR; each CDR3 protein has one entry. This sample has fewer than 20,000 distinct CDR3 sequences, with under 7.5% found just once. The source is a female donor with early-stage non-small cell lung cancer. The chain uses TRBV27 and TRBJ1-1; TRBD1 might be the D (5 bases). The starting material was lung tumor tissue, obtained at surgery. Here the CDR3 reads CASSLPLLRGEWDTEAFF. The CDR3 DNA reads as TGTGCCAGCAGTTTACCGCTCCTTAGAGGGGAATGGGACACTGAAGCTTTCTTT.